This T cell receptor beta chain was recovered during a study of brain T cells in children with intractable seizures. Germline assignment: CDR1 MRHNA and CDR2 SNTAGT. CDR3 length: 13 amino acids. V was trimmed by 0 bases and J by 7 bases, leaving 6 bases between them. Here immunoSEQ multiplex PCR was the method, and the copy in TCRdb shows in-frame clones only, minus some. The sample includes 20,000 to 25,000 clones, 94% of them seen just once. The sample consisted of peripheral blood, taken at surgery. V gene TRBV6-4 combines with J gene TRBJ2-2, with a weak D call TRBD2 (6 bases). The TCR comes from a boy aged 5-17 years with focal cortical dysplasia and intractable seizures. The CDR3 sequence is CASSDSTSGELFF. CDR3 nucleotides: TGTGCCAGCAGTGACTCGACTAGCGGGGAGCTGTTTTTT.